This T cell receptor (beta chain) was sequenced during a study of shared clonotypes between healthy human individuals. V was cut by 5 bases and J by 9 bases, with 14 bases left in between. CDR1 SGHNT and CDR2 YENEEA come from the germline V gene. The CDR3 is made up of 13 amino acids. Some clones are missing from TCRdb's copy, which holds only in-frame ones; the method was immunoSEQ multiplex PCR. The sample contains approximately 470,000 clones, 81% of which appear only once. The J gene is TRBJ2-1, the V gene TRBV11-3; D possibly corresponds to TRBD2 (7 bases). The receptor comes from a middle-aged woman in good health. Some clones in this sample may be carry-over from other donors' samples. Source material: PBMCs. CDR3 amino acids: CASSRGPGGEQFF. The CDR3 DNA sequence: TGTGCCAGCAGCCGGGGGCCGGGGGGTGAGCAGTTCTTC.